This is a list of T cell receptor beta chains from one sample in a study of cytomegalovirus exposure and HLA in healthy donors. This table comes from immunoSEQ multiplex PCR, and its TCRdb copy is limited to in-frame clones, with some not included. The sample has about 120,000 clones. Sequenced input: PBMCs. Every receptor here comes from a young man in good health and CMV-seronegative. The CDR3 runs from the conserved cysteine through the conserved F or W. The order of the fields is J gene, D gene, V gene, CDR3 protein, CDR3 DNA. D genes are given only for firm matches.

j_call: TRBJ2-2
d_call: -
v_call: TRBV29-1
cdr3_aa: CSVERNTGELFF
cdr3_nt: TGCAGCGTTGAACGGAACACCGGGGAGCTGTTTTTT

j_call: TRBJ1-1
d_call: -
v_call: TRBV18
cdr3_aa: CASSPTDEAFF
cdr3_nt: TGTGCCAGCTCACCAACAGATGAAGCTTTCTTT

j_call: TRBJ2-3
d_call: -
v_call: TRBV11-2
cdr3_aa: CASSLDGPGTQYF
cdr3_nt: TGTGCCAGCAGCTTAGATGGTCCAGGTACGCAGTATTTT

j_call: TRBJ2-2
d_call: -
v_call: TRBV7-9
cdr3_aa: CASSGQAILGGELFF
cdr3_nt: TGTGCCAGCAGCGGACAAGCCATCCTTGGCGGGGAGCTGTTTTTT

j_call: TRBJ1-1
d_call: TRBD1
v_call: TRBV15
cdr3_aa: CATSRRGRSTEAFF
cdr3_nt: TGTGCCACCAGCAGAAGGGGGCGGAGCACTGAAGCTTTCTTT

j_call: TRBJ1-5
d_call: -
v_call: TRBV5-1
cdr3_aa: CASSPAGYSNQPQHF
cdr3_nt: TGCGCCAGCAGCCCGGCAGGGTATAGCAATCAGCCCCAGCATTTT

j_call: TRBJ1-5
d_call: -
v_call: TRBV7-9
cdr3_aa: CASSWGGGSQHF
cdr3_nt: TGTGCCAGCAGCTGGGGGGGAGGGTCCCAGCATTTT

j_call: TRBJ2-7
d_call: TRBD1
v_call: TRBV28
cdr3_aa: CASSSRLTGVDEQYF
cdr3_nt: TGTGCCAGCAGTTCCCGCCTTACAGGGGTTGACGAGCAGTACTTC

j_call: TRBJ1-3
d_call: -
v_call: TRBV6-1
cdr3_aa: CASMSGHSGNTIYF
cdr3_nt: TGTGCCAGCATGTCAGGCCACTCTGGAAACACCATATATTTT

j_call: TRBJ2-7
d_call: TRBD2
v_call: TRBV5-1
cdr3_aa: CASSLAGGEQYF
cdr3_nt: TGCGCCAGCAGCTTAGCGGGGGGCGAGCAGTACTTC

j_call: TRBJ1-2
d_call: -
v_call: TRBV14
cdr3_aa: CASSLSKGNGYTF
cdr3_nt: TGTGCCAGCAGCTTAAGCAAGGGGAATGGCTACACCTTC

j_call: TRBJ2-7
d_call: -
v_call: TRBV29-1
cdr3_aa: CSVGGGPGFSYEQYF
cdr3_nt: TGCAGCGTTGGAGGAGGGCCTGGGTTCTCCTACGAGCAGTACTTC

j_call: TRBJ1-5
d_call: -
v_call: TRBV2
cdr3_aa: CASRQTNQPQHF
cdr3_nt: TGTGCCAGCAGACAGACCAATCAGCCCCAGCATTTT

j_call: TRBJ2-7
d_call: -
v_call: TRBV4-3
cdr3_aa: CASSQVRGGPYEQYF
cdr3_nt: TGCGCCAGCAGCCAAGTGAGGGGGGGCCCCTACGAGCAGTACTTC

j_call: TRBJ2-1
d_call: -
v_call: TRBV4-3
cdr3_aa: CASSGDRGKQFF
cdr3_nt: TGCGCCAGCAGCGGGGATAGGGGTAAACAGTTCTTC

j_call: TRBJ1-1
d_call: -
v_call: TRBV5-5
cdr3_aa: CASSLFLETEAFF
cdr3_nt: TGTGCCAGCAGCTTGTTCTTGGAGACTGAAGCTTTCTTT

j_call: TRBJ2-7
d_call: TRBD2
v_call: TRBV5-1
cdr3_aa: CASTPYPAEREGGTYEQYF
cdr3_nt: TGCGCCAGCACTCCATACCCTGCTGAACGGGAGGGTGGCACCTACGAGCAGTACTTC

j_call: TRBJ2-2
d_call: -
v_call: TRBV7-9
cdr3_aa: CASPGQVNTGELFF
cdr3_nt: TGTGCCAGCCCAGGACAAGTGAACACCGGGGAGCTGTTTTTT

j_call: TRBJ1-2
d_call: TRBD1
v_call: TRBV28
cdr3_aa: CASSVRDRDYGYTF
cdr3_nt: TGTGCCAGCAGTGTCCGGGACAGAGATTATGGCTACACCTTC

j_call: TRBJ2-3
d_call: -
v_call: TRBV29-1
cdr3_aa: CSVEEVSGSDTQYF
cdr3_nt: TGCAGCGTTGAAGAAGTTTCGGGGTCAGATACGCAGTATTTT

j_call: TRBJ1-2
d_call: TRBD1
v_call: TRBV6-5
cdr3_aa: CASSYSGQVPYGYTF
cdr3_nt: TGTGCCAGCAGTTACTCGGGACAGGTCCCCTATGGCTACACCTTC

j_call: TRBJ1-5
d_call: -
v_call: TRBV2
cdr3_aa: CASSPWTANQPQHF
cdr3_nt: TGTGCCAGCAGCCCTTGGACAGCCAATCAGCCCCAGCATTTT

j_call: TRBJ1-6
d_call: TRBD1
v_call: TRBV7-9
cdr3_aa: CASSADRVSVSPLHF
cdr3_nt: TGTGCCAGCAGCGCGGACAGGGTGAGTGTGTCGCCCCTCCACTTT

j_call: TRBJ1-4
d_call: TRBD1
v_call: TRBV7-9
cdr3_aa: CASRDSSEKLFF
cdr3_nt: TGTGCCAGCCGGGACAGTTCTGAAAAACTGTTTTTT

j_call: TRBJ1-2
d_call: -
v_call: TRBV27
cdr3_aa: CASGPGVGHGYTF
cdr3_nt: TGTGCCAGCGGCCCGGGGGTGGGGCATGGCTACACCTTC

j_call: TRBJ2-1
d_call: -
v_call: TRBV4-1
cdr3_aa: CASSQDIGEDEQFF
cdr3_nt: TGCGCCAGCAGCCAAGATATAGGGGAAGATGAGCAGTTCTTC

j_call: TRBJ2-7
d_call: -
v_call: TRBV11-2
cdr3_aa: CASSVGADVPYEQYF
cdr3_nt: TGTGCCAGCAGCGTGGGGGCAGACGTACCCTACGAGCAGTACTTC

j_call: TRBJ2-7
d_call: -
v_call: TRBV5-4
cdr3_aa: CASSLSGQRTYEQYF
cdr3_nt: TGTGCCAGCAGCTTGTCAGGACAGCGTACCTACGAGCAGTACTTC

j_call: TRBJ2-3
d_call: -
v_call: TRBV19
cdr3_aa: CASSIGKGGTDTQYF
cdr3_nt: TGTGCCAGTAGTATCGGTAAGGGGGGCACAGATACGCAGTATTTT

j_call: TRBJ2-2
d_call: TRBD2
v_call: TRBV7-2
cdr3_aa: CASSFTSGTGELFF
cdr3_nt: TGTGCCAGCAGCTTTACTAGCGGGACCGGGGAGCTGTTTTTT

j_call: TRBJ1-1
d_call: TRBD1
v_call: TRBV29-1
cdr3_aa: CSASGTGTMNTEAFF
cdr3_nt: TGCAGCGCCTCCGGGACAGGTACCATGAACACTGAAGCTTTCTTT

j_call: TRBJ1-2
d_call: TRBD1
v_call: TRBV5-4
cdr3_aa: CASTRTGHDYGYTF
cdr3_nt: TGTGCCAGCACGAGGACAGGCCATGACTATGGCTACACCTTC

j_call: TRBJ2-3
d_call: TRBD2
v_call: TRBV4-3
cdr3_aa: CASSKLAGTFTDTQYF
cdr3_nt: TGCGCCAGCAGCAAGCTAGCGGGAACCTTCACAGATACGCAGTATTTT

j_call: TRBJ1-2
d_call: -
v_call: TRBV1
cdr3_aa: CTSSQDGDRSNYGYTF
cdr3_nt: TGCACCAGCAGCCAAGATGGGGACAGATCTAACTATGGCTACACCTTC

j_call: TRBJ2-2
d_call: TRBD2
v_call: TRBV2
cdr3_aa: CASSELRGRAGTGELFF
cdr3_nt: TGTGCCAGCAGTGAATTGCGCGGGAGGGCGGGCACCGGGGAGCTGTTTTTT

j_call: TRBJ2-1
d_call: TRBD1
v_call: TRBV19
cdr3_aa: CASSIDVEGQGSLDEQFF
cdr3_nt: TGTGCCAGTAGTATAGACGTAGAAGGACAGGGTTCTTTGGATGAGCAGTTCTTC

j_call: TRBJ1-3
d_call: -
v_call: TRBV7-2
cdr3_aa: CASSLDGAVTGNTIYF
cdr3_nt: TGTGCCAGCAGCTTAGATGGTGCGGTGACTGGAAACACCATATATTTT

j_call: TRBJ1-1
d_call: TRBD1
v_call: TRBV7-2
cdr3_aa: CASSRDRAHTEAFF
cdr3_nt: TGTGCCAGCAGCCGGGACAGGGCGCACACTGAAGCTTTCTTT

j_call: TRBJ1-3
d_call: TRBD1
v_call: TRBV11-2
cdr3_aa: CASSNRPQGEYGNTIYF
cdr3_nt: TGTGCCAGCAGCAACAGACCACAGGGGGAATATGGAAACACCATATATTTT

j_call: TRBJ2-3
d_call: -
v_call: TRBV6-6
cdr3_aa: CASSYVNRADTQYF
cdr3_nt: TGTGCCAGCAGTTACGTTAACAGGGCGGATACGCAGTATTTT

j_call: TRBJ2-7
d_call: -
v_call: TRBV6-1
cdr3_aa: CASSEVRLNRGEQYF
cdr3_nt: TGTGCCAGCAGTGAGGTCAGACTTAACCGGGGGGAGCAGTACTTC

j_call: TRBJ1-1
d_call: -
v_call: TRBV5-4
cdr3_aa: CASSLRGLVEGTEAFF
cdr3_nt: TGTGCCAGCAGCTTGAGGGGGTTAGTAGAGGGTACTGAAGCTTTCTTT

j_call: TRBJ2-1
d_call: TRBD1
v_call: TRBV29-1
cdr3_aa: CSVGRQGAYNEQFF
cdr3_nt: TGCAGCGTTGGCCGACAGGGTGCCTACAATGAGCAGTTCTTC

j_call: TRBJ2-1
d_call: TRBD1
v_call: TRBV7-2
cdr3_aa: CASSLMGQIYNEQFF
cdr3_nt: TGTGCCAGCAGCTTAATGGGACAGATCTACAATGAGCAGTTCTTC

j_call: TRBJ2-1
d_call: -
v_call: TRBV6-5
cdr3_aa: CASSRERELRNEQFF
cdr3_nt: TGTGCCAGCAGTCGAGAGAGGGAGCTGCGCAATGAGCAGTTCTTC

j_call: TRBJ2-2
d_call: TRBD2
v_call: TRBV7-7
cdr3_aa: CASSKLAGGRTGELFF
cdr3_nt: TGTGCCAGCAGCAAGTTAGCGGGGGGGCGTACCGGGGAGCTGTTTTTT

j_call: TRBJ1-6
d_call: -
v_call: TRBV6-1
cdr3_aa: CASTPGRYSPLHF
cdr3_nt: TGTGCCAGCACCCCGGGGAGGTATTCACCCCTCCACTTT

j_call: TRBJ1-4
d_call: -
v_call: TRBV6-5
cdr3_aa: CASSYSGGVAEKLFF
cdr3_nt: TGTGCCAGCAGTTACTCAGGCGGGGTGGCTGAAAAACTGTTTTTT